A selection of T cell receptor beta chains follows, all from one sample in a study of CD8+CD57+ T cells in acquired aplastic anemia. TCRdb re-derived calls from the reads in MiXCR, one entry per CDR3 protein. The sample carries 100,000 to 150,000 distinct CDR3 sequences, about two fifths recorded once. The sample comprised sorted CD4+, CD8+, or CD8+CD57+ T cells (not recorded which) from PBMCs. The receptors shown here come from a human donor with aplastic anemia. Each CDR3 is given with its conserved first and last residue. The D gene is left open where the match is weak. Size values are once, few and many counts, or a class for expanded clones, and some rows have none.

length: 15; V: TRBV5-1; D: NA; size: many; J: TRBJ2-7; CDR3: CASSLGIGVIDEQYF; DNA: TGCGCCAGCAGCTTGGGAATAGGGGTTATTGACGAGCAGTACTTC
length: 14; V: TRBV15; D: NA; size: NA; J: TRBJ2-2; CDR3: CATQDSAGSGELFF; DNA: TGTGCCACGCAAGACAGTGCTGGGTCCGGGGAGCTGTTTTTT
length: 15; V: TRBV5-1; D: TRBD2; size: NA; J: TRBJ2-1; CDR3: CASSLLAGGNNEQFF; DNA: TGCGCCAGCAGCTTACTAGCGGGGGGAAACAATGAGCAGTTCTTC
length: 13; V: TRBV12-3/TRBV12-4; D: NA; size: many; J: TRBJ1-2; CDR3: CASSTTNNYGYTF; DNA: TGTGCCAGCAGTACAACCAACAACTATGGCTACACCTTC
length: 13; V: TRBV10-3; D: NA; size: many; J: TRBJ1-5; CDR3: CAIGGWSNQPQHF; DNA: TGTGCCATCGGTGGTTGGAGCAATCAGCCCCAGCATTTT
length: 17; V: TRBV7-9; D: NA; size: many; J: TRBJ1-4; CDR3: CASSFLSVQGGSEKLFF; DNA: TGTGCCAGCAGCTTCCTCTCCGTTCAGGGCGGTAGCGAAAAACTGTTTTTT
length: 15; V: TRBV9; D: NA; size: NA; J: TRBJ2-7; CDR3: CASSVGGALADEQYF; DNA: TGTGCCAGCAGCGTAGGCGGGGCCCTGGCCGACGAGCAGTACTTC
length: 12; V: TRBV7-9; D: NA; size: NA; J: TRBJ1-5; CDR3: CASSSDHQPQHF; DNA: TGTGCCAGCAGCTCAGATCATCAGCCCCAGCATTTT
length: 14; V: TRBV20-1; D: NA; size: many; J: TRBJ2-4; CDR3: CSADTYLAKNIQYF; DNA: TGCAGTGCTGACACCTACCTAGCCAAAAACATTCAGTACTTC
length: 12; V: TRBV9; D: NA; size: few; J: TRBJ1-2; CDR3: CASSVGNYGYTF; DNA: TGTGCCAGCAGCGTAGGTAACTATGGCTACACCTTC
length: 14; V: TRBV20-1; D: TRBD1; size: NA; J: TRBJ1-5; CDR3: CSARRTGCNQPQHF; DNA: TGCAGTGCTAGAAGGACAGGGTGCAATCAGCCCCAGCATTTT
length: 15; V: TRBV2; D: TRBD1; size: many; J: TRBJ1-2; CDR3: CASSARRGMSYGYTF; DNA: TGTGCCAGCAGTGCCCGCAGGGGGATGAGCTATGGCTACACCTTC
length: 13; V: TRBV6-5; D: TRBD1; size: many; J: TRBJ1-1; CDR3: CASTSTGGTEAFF; DNA: TGTGCCAGCACCTCGACAGGGGGCACTGAAGCTTTCTTT
length: 14; V: TRBV20-1; D: TRBD1; size: many; J: TRBJ1-1; CDR3: CSVTGQILNTEAFF; DNA: TGCAGTGTGACGGGACAGATTTTGAACACTGAAGCTTTCTTT
length: 11; V: TRBV10-1; D: NA; size: many; J: TRBJ1-1; CDR3: CASRGAGRTFF; DNA: TGCGCCAGCAGGGGGGCCGGACGGACTTTCTTT
length: 14; V: TRBV7-2; D: NA; size: NA; J: TRBJ2-3; CDR3: CASSEGGRADTQYF; DNA: TGTGCCAGCAGTGAGGGGGGGAGGGCAGATACGCAGTATTTT
length: 14; V: TRBV5-5; D: NA; size: many; J: TRBJ2-7; CDR3: CASSLEWGFYEQYF; DNA: TGTGCCAGCAGCTTGGAATGGGGTTTCTACGAGCAGTACTTC
length: 15; V: TRBV19; D: NA; size: NA; J: TRBJ1-2; CDR3: CASQPAGAGEYGYTF; DNA: TGTGCCAGTCAACCCGCGGGGGCAGGGGAATATGGCTACACCTTC
length: 15; V: TRBV19; D: NA; size: many; J: TRBJ1-1; CDR3: CASTSRGPLNTEAFF; DNA: TGTGCCAGTACCTCACGGGGACCCCTGAACACTGAAGCTTTCTTT
length: 11; V: TRBV29-1; D: NA; size: NA; J: TRBJ2-7; CDR3: CSAGDIYEQYF; DNA: TGCAGCGCAGGGGACATCTACGAGCAGTACTTC
length: 14; V: TRBV29-1; D: NA; size: NA; J: TRBJ2-7; CDR3: CSVILRGVLYEQYF; DNA: TGCAGCGTTATTCTCCGGGGTGTTTTGTACGAGCAGTACTTC
length: 13; V: TRBV10-3; D: TRBD2; size: NA; J: TRBJ2-5; CDR3: CASQSGSQETQYF; DNA: TGTGCCTCCCAAAGCGGGAGCCAAGAGACCCAGTACTTC
length: 14; V: TRBV12-3/TRBV12-4; D: NA; size: many; J: TRBJ2-5; CDR3: CASSSVTGGETQYF; DNA: TGTGCCAGCAGTTCTGTAACAGGTGGAGAGACCCAGTACTTC
length: 15; V: TRBV28; D: NA; size: NA; J: TRBJ1-2; CDR3: CASRNILGPYYGYTF; DNA: TGTGCCAGCAGAAATATCCTGGGACCCTACTATGGCTACACCTTC
length: 14; V: TRBV9; D: TRBD1; size: NA; J: TRBJ2-1; CDR3: CASSVDRAYNEQFF; DNA: TGTGCCAGCAGCGTCGACAGGGCCTACAATGAGCAGTTCTTC
length: 12; V: TRBV15; D: TRBD2; size: NA; J: TRBJ2-3; CDR3: CATKKLADEQYF; DNA: TGTGCCACCAAAAAACTAGCGGATGAGCAGTATTTT
length: 14; V: TRBV14; D: NA; size: many; J: TRBJ1-2; CDR3: CASSQEDSTEGYTF; DNA: TGTGCCAGCAGCCAAGAGGACAGTACTGAAGGCTACACCTTC
length: 13; V: TRBV12-3/TRBV12-4; D: NA; size: many; J: TRBJ1-6; CDR3: CASSLMGVRSLHF; DNA: TGTGCCAGCAGTTTGATGGGGGTACGGTCCCTCCACTTT
length: 13; V: TRBV19; D: TRBD1; size: NA; J: TRBJ1-4; CDR3: CATGGQTNEKLFF; DNA: TGTGCCACCGGGGGACAGACTAATGAAAAACTGTTTTTT
length: 13; V: TRBV5-1; D: NA; size: many; J: TRBJ1-1; CDR3: CASKTGRGTEAFF; DNA: TGCGCCAGCAAAACAGGGCGAGGAACTGAAGCTTTCTTT
length: 14; V: TRBV27; D: TRBD1; size: few; J: TRBJ1-1; CDR3: CASTTGAGNTEAFF; DNA: TGTGCCAGCACCACAGGGGCGGGGAACACTGAAGCTTTCTTT
length: 15; V: TRBV7-8; D: NA; size: NA; J: TRBJ1-1; CDR3: CASSLRPNLNTEAFF; DNA: TGTGCCAGCAGCTTACGACCGAACCTGAACACTGAAGCTTTCTTT
length: 15; V: TRBV15; D: NA; size: once; J: TRBJ1-6; CDR3: CATSRGGDGDSPLHF; DNA: TGTGCCACCAGCAGAGGGGGGGACGGTGATTCACCCCTCCACTTT
length: 13; V: TRBV19; D: NA; size: NA; J: TRBJ1-2; CDR3: CASIPAGSYGYTF; DNA: TGTGCCAGTATCCCTGCGGGCAGCTATGGCTACACCTTC
length: 13; V: TRBV6-2/TRBV6-3; D: NA; size: many; J: TRBJ1-1; CDR3: CASSLSLGTEAFF; DNA: TGTGCCAGCAGCCTATCGTTGGGGACTGAAGCTTTCTTT
length: 16; V: TRBV19; D: NA; size: many; J: TRBJ2-6; CDR3: CASTPEGNSGANVLTF; DNA: TGTGCCAGTACCCCCGAGGGGAACTCTGGGGCCAACGTCCTGACTTTC
length: 13; V: TRBV3-1; D: NA; size: many; J: TRBJ1-2; CDR3: CASSTGAGGGYTF; DNA: TGTGCCAGCAGCACCGGGGCCGGGGGAGGCTACACCTTC
length: 14; V: TRBV2; D: NA; size: many; J: TRBJ2-7; CDR3: CASLMTASSYEQYF; DNA: TGTGCCAGCCTAATGACCGCGAGCTCCTACGAGCAGTACTTC
length: 16; V: TRBV20-1; D: NA; size: many; J: TRBJ2-3; CDR3: CSARDLSGAWTDTQYF; DNA: TGCAGTGCTAGAGATTTGTCAGGGGCTTGGACAGATACGCAGTATTTT
length: 17; V: TRBV5-6; D: NA; size: many; J: TRBJ1-6; CDR3: CASSLGSVAVYNSPLHF; DNA: TGTGCCAGCAGCTTGGGTTCAGTGGCAGTTTATAATTCACCCCTCCACTTT
length: 15; V: TRBV15; D: TRBD2; size: few; J: TRBJ2-1; CDR3: CATSRDASGGNEQFF; DNA: TGTGCCACCAGCAGAGATGCTAGCGGGGGAAATGAGCAGTTCTTC
length: 14; V: TRBV2; D: NA; size: NA; J: TRBJ1-1; CDR3: CASRPGHQNTEAFF; DNA: TGTGCCAGCAGACCAGGACACCAGAACACTGAAGCTTTCTTT
length: 12; V: TRBV7-9; D: NA; size: many; J: TRBJ2-7; CDR3: CASSRTGYEQYF; DNA: TGTGCCAGCAGCCGCACAGGGTACGAGCAGTACTTC
length: 15; V: TRBV11-3; D: NA; size: many; J: TRBJ1-2; CDR3: CASSLVVVPREGYTF; DNA: TGTGCCAGCAGCTTAGTAGTAGTCCCGCGGGAGGGCTACACCTTC
length: 11; V: TRBV20-1; D: NA; size: NA; J: TRBJ2-3; CDR3: CSARDTDTQYF; DNA: TGCAGTGCTAGAGATACAGATACGCAGTATTTT
length: 15; V: TRBV6-5; D: TRBD2; size: many; J: TRBJ2-7; CDR3: CASSYLSGGAYEQYF; DNA: TGTGCCAGCAGTTACCTCAGCGGGGGAGCCTACGAGCAGTACTTC
length: 12; V: TRBV2; D: NA; size: NA; J: TRBJ1-1; CDR3: CASRLGDTEAFF; DNA: TGTGCCAGCAGGCTGGGGGATACTGAAGCTTTCTTT
length: 15; V: TRBV19; D: NA; size: many; J: TRBJ1-5; CDR3: CASNIRGASNQPQHF; DNA: TGTGCCAGTAACATAAGAGGGGCGAGCAATCAGCCCCAGCATTTT
length: 16; V: TRBV11-1; D: NA; size: NA; J: TRBJ2-7; CDR3: CASSLGKGIRSYEQYF; DNA: TGTGCCAGCAGCTTAGGAAAAGGGATACGCTCCTACGAGCAGTACTTC
length: 14; V: TRBV28; D: NA; size: few; J: TRBJ1-1; CDR3: CASSLADLNTEAFF; DNA: TGTGCCAGCAGTTTAGCAGACCTGAACACTGAAGCTTTCTTT
length: 14; V: TRBV10-3; D: NA; size: NA; J: TRBJ2-5; CDR3: CAISEEAGLETQYF; DNA: TGTGCCATCAGTGAGGAGGCAGGCCTAGAGACCCAGTACTTC
length: 14; V: TRBV7-3; D: NA; size: NA; J: TRBJ2-7; CDR3: CASSPPGNPYEQYF; DNA: TGTGCCAGCAGCCCCCCCGGGAACCCCTACGAGCAGTACTTC
length: 15; V: TRBV24-1; D: NA; size: NA; J: TRBJ2-1; CDR3: CTTSDPGSPYNEQFF; DNA: TGTACCACCAGTGACCCAGGGAGCCCCTACAATGAGCAGTTCTTC
length: 16; V: TRBV4-1; D: NA; size: many; J: TRBJ1-6; CDR3: CASSLGHGAYNSPLHF; DNA: TGCGCCAGCAGCCTAGGACATGGTGCCTATAATTCACCCCTCCACTTT